This T cell receptor beta chain was documented in a study of early T cells in non-severe SARS-CoV-2 infection. Study in general: The sequenced material was bulk RNA from unsorted whole blood, and its chains were unpaired.

Points from the study as a whole: Matching against VDJdb likely underestimated virus-specific expansions, favoring anti-spike CD8.

As part of library construction, unique molecular identifiers were attached to individual cDNA molecules. TCRdb redid the calling of the 5' RACE reads with MiXCR, one entry per CDR3 protein. In the table there are around 70,000 distinct CDR3 sequences, approximately 12% of which are singletons. The CDR3 covers 16 residues. V lost 5 bases and J lost 4, with 20 bases in between. A note on this clonotype: The antigen is undetermined.

Material: whole blood. The sequence derives from an adult who was a healthcare worker with PCR-confirmed SARS-CoV-2 infection or an uninfected control (not recorded which). The chain is built from TRBV12-3 or TRBV12-4 and TRBJ1-2, with D hard to call. DNA of the CDR3: TGTGCCAGCAGTCCCCGGTCGCTCGTTTCCGGCTATGGCTACACCTTC. Translating gives CASSPRSLVSGYGYTF.